This TCR beta chain was identified during a study of a mutant IDH1 vaccine in newly diagnosed glioma. Germline loops: CDR1 LNHNV, CDR2 YYDKDF (reference sequence). This CDR3 has 14 residues. The V end was cut by 5 bases, the J end by 0 bases, with 8 bases between. Specified time point: week 23, last vaccination. A single vaccine dose contained 300 ug of mutant IDH1 20-mer peptide, and topical imiquimod was used with it. The data were produced by immunoSEQ multiplex PCR, yet TCRdb's version contains in-frame clones alone and is incomplete. Altogether approximately 57,000 clones are present, 81% being singletons, with the ten largest covering approximately 8.1%. On this clone itself: Its specificity is unknown.

Sample: PBMCs, taken from a glioma patient whose treatment included an IDH1 peptide vaccine. V and J are TRBV15 and TRBJ1-3; D is unclear. The receptor was isolated from a woman aged 40 to 50 with glioma. Some clones in this sample may be carry-over from other donors' samples. The CDR3 spells CATSVAGSGNTIYF. The CDR3 DNA is TGTGCCACCAGCGTGGCAGGCTCTGGAAACACCATATATTTT.